Below, 32 T cell receptor beta chains from the same sample are listed, as sequenced in a study of blood T cell repertoires in COVID-19. The protocol was immunoSEQ multiplex PCR, while the TCRdb copy is restricted to in-frame clones and leaves out a portion. The sample consists of roughly 250,000 clones, 90% of them appearing once. Input material: PBMCs or T cells enriched from blood (not recorded which). The receptors come from a man aged 45-65 years who had been exposed to COVID-19.

In this sample, this clone turned up once. V gene TRBV3-1 (or the pseudogene TRBV3-2) combines with J gene TRBJ1-1; D call uncertain. V was cut by 4 bases and J by 1 base, with 19 bases left in between. Germline CDR1 is LGHDT and CDR2 is YNNKEL (reference sequence). CDR3 length: 17 residues. In DNA, the CDR3 is TGTGCCAGCAGCCTTTATCGGGGTGGCGATGGGAACACTGAAGCTTTCTTT. It codes for CASSLYRGGDGNTEAFF.

V gene TRBV18 combines with J gene TRBJ2-3; 10 bases align to TRBD2. Losses at the gene ends were 0 bases for V and 1 base for J; bases not matched to a gene: 1. CDR1 and CDR2 (germline): KGHSH, LQKENI. This CDR3 has 16 amino acids. This chain's CDR3 is CASSPPSGGGTDTQYF. The CDR3 nucleotides read TGTGCCAGCTCACCACCGAGCGGGGGGGGCACAGATACGCAGTATTTT. The variable domain in full, completed from reference TRBV18 and TRBJ2-3, reads NAGVMQNPRHLVRRRGQEARLRCSPMKGHSHVYWYRQLPEEGLKFMVYLQKENIIDESGMPKERFSAEFPKEGPSILRIQQVVRGDSAAYFCASSPPSGGGTDTQYFGPGTRLTVL.

The chain employs TRBV28 and TRBJ1-1; possible D gene TRBD1, 6 bases. This CDR3 has 11 amino acids. Germline CDR1 reads MDHEN; CDR2 reads SYDVKM. The V gene lost 11 bases and the J gene lost 5 bases, with 12 bases spanning the gap. CDR3 bases: TGTGCCGCCTCCCAGGGGACTGAAGCTTTCTTT. It yields the protein CAASQGTEAFF.

J is TRBJ1-1 and V is TRBV7-7; the D is unclear. CDR1 is SSHAT and CDR2 is FNYEAQ in the germline V gene (reference sequence). CDR3 length: 16 amino acids. This CDR3 is CARPSGELNLNTEAFF. CDR3 nucleotide sequence: TGTGCTAGACCCTCCGGAGAATTAAACCTGAACACTGAAGCTTTCTTT.

The chain links TRBV7-3 to TRBJ1-1; D is perhaps TRBD1 (6 bases). Germline loops: CDR1 SGHTA, CDR2 FQGTGA. The CDR3 totals 14 residues. V gave up 5 bases and J gave up 1 base, with 11 bases separating them. Written as DNA, the CDR3 is TGTGCCAGCAGCCTACAGGGACCGAACACTGAAGCTTTCTTT. Translated: CASSLQGPNTEAFF.

The chain carries TRBV30 and TRBJ2-7, with 11 positions matching TRBD1. Losses at the gene ends were 2 bases for V and 5 bases for J; bases not matched to a gene: 8. From germline, CDR1 is GTSNPN and CDR2 SVGIG (reference sequence). The CDR3 consists of 15 residues. CDR3 region: CAWSYVGTGGNEQYF. For the CDR3, the DNA is TGTGCCTGGAGTTACGTCGGGACAGGGGGTAACGAGCAGTACTTC.

The CDR3 region is CATSDFVGGWNEQFF. The DNA for the CDR3 is TGTGCCACCAGTGATTTCGTGGGAGGGTGGAATGAGCAGTTCTTC. This sequence joins TRBV24-1 and TRBJ2-1; 7 bases fit TRBD2. CDR1 KGHDR and CDR2 SFDVKD come from the germline V gene. V was pared by 1 base and J by 7 bases, with 6 bases of the junction left unmatched. CDR3 length equals 15 residues.

This sequence joins TRBV2 and TRBJ2-7; 9 bases are shared with TRBD1. J lost 2 bases, V lost 6 bases, and 5 bases had no gene match. Germline V lookup: CDR1 SNHLY, CDR2 FYNNEI. The CDR3 spans 14 residues. The CDR3 spells CASSSGQGTYEQYF. DNA of the CDR3: TGTGCCAGCAGCTCGGGACAGGGTACCTACGAGCAGTACTTC. Using reference TRBV2 and TRBJ2-7 for the parts outside the CDR3, the full variable domain is EPEVTQTPSHQVTQMGQEVILRCVPISNHLYFYWYRQILGQKVEFLVSFYNNEISEKSEIFDDQFSVERPDGSNFTLKIRSTKLEDSAMYFCASSSGQGTYEQYFGPGTRLTVT.

The V and J genes are TRBV11-3 and TRBJ2-7; the D is unclear. CDR1 SGHNT and CDR2 YENEEA come from the germline V gene. V dropped 2 bases and J dropped 0 bases, with 14 bases sitting between them. The CDR3 runs 16 residues. CDR3 sequence reads: CASSLIAQLDSYEQYV. The DNA of the CDR3 is TGTGCCAGCAGCTTAATAGCCCAACTCGACTCCTACGAGCAGTACGTC.

This clone occurred once. The chain links TRBV5-1 to TRBJ1-1; 8 bases match TRBD1. Trimming removed 4 bases from V and 4 bases from J; junction bases left unmatched: 9. Germline V lookup: CDR1 SGHRS, CDR2 YFSETQ. The CDR3 spans 15 residues. CDR3 coding DNA: TGCGCCAGCAGCATCCTCGGACAGGGAGTCACTGAAGCTTTCTTT. It specifies CASSILGQGVTEAFF.

This sequence joins TRBV10-3 and TRBJ1-5, with a weak D call TRBD1 (6 bases). The ends were cut back, 5 bases at V and 7 bases at J, with 15 bases in the middle. Germline V gene sequence: CDR1 ENHRY, CDR2 SYGVKD. The length of the CDR3 is 14 residues. The CDR3 coding sequence is TGTGCCATCAGTAAGGACACAGGGCACCAGCCCCAGCATTTT. Its translation is CAISKDTGHQPQHF.

J is TRBJ2-6 and V is TRBV2; the match to TRBD1 covers 7 bases. J lost 2 bases, V lost 9 bases, and 10 bases had no gene match. This CDR3 spans 16 amino acids. Germline V gene sequence: CDR1 SNHLY, CDR2 FYNNEI. The CDR3 loop reads CASIQGLPTGANVLTF. The DNA of the CDR3 is TGTGCCAGTATACAGGGGCTTCCGACTGGGGCCAACGTCCTGACTTTC. Full variable domain (outside the CDR3, taken from reference TRBV2 and TRBJ2-6): EPEVTQTPSHQVTQMGQEVILRCVPISNHLYFYWYRQILGQKVEFLVSFYNNEISEKSEIFDDQFSVERPDGSNFTLKIRSTKLEDSAMYFCASIQGLPTGANVLTFGAGSRLTVL.

The chain has TRBV15 and TRBJ1-4; D remains ambiguous. From germline, CDR1 is LNHNV and CDR2 YYDKDF (reference sequence). CDR3 length: 16 amino acids. Deletions cut 2 bases from V and 0 bases from J, with 10 bases between. DNA of the CDR3: TGTGCCACCAGCAGACGTTGGGCAACAACTAATGAAAAACTGTTTTTT. It translates to CATSRRWATTNEKLFF.

The chain couples TRBV7-3 to TRBJ2-2, with D perhaps matching TRBD1 (5 bases). Between the trimmed V and J ends, which lost 5 bases and 1 base, there was a span of 5 bases. Germline V gene sequence: CDR1 SGHTA, CDR2 FQGTGA. The CDR3 is 13 residues long. DNA for the CDR3: TGTGCCAGCAGCCAGGGGAACACCGGGGAGCTGTTTTTT. Its protein is CASSQGNTGELFF.

This clone was recorded only once. V usage is TRBV5-1 and J usage is TRBJ2-2; 8 nucleotides align to TRBD2. V lost 2 bases and J lost 9; bases outside the gene matches: 6. The CDR3 has 14 residues. The V gene's germline CDR1 is SGHRS and CDR2 YFSETQ. The CDR3 DNA reads as TGCGCCAGCAGCTTTAAAAGCGGGAGCCGGGAGCTGTTTTTT. It specifies CASSFKSGSRELFF.

CDR3 in amino acids: CASGWGGTYEQYF. DNA for the CDR3: TGTGCCAGCGGGTGGGGGGGCACCTACGAGCAGTACTTC. The chain joins TRBV12-3 or TRBV12-4 to TRBJ2-7, with D maybe TRBD2 (7 bases). This CDR3 has 13 residues. Trimming stripped 8 bases from V and 2 bases from J, with 13 bases between.

This chain connects TRBV13 to TRBJ2-3; 9 bases map to TRBD1. This CDR3 has 14 residues. Losses at the gene ends were 5 bases for V and 11 bases for J; bases not matched to a gene: 11. Germline V gene sequence: CDR1 PRHDT, CDR2 FYEKMQ (reference sequence). The CDR3 region has the DNA TGTGCCAGCAGCGCCCGGGACAGGGTACCAGTGCAGTATTTT. It is translated as CASSARDRVPVQYF.

The rearrangement uses TRBV9 and TRBJ1-5, with D unclear. V was shortened by 5 bases and J by 0 bases, with 9 bases between the two germline ends. The CDR3 has 14 amino acids. The germline gives CDR1 SGDLS, CDR2 YYNGEE. CDR3 bases: TGTGCCAGCAGTCGTACCGGTAGCAATCAGCCCCAGCATTTT. Protein product: CASSRTGSNQPQHF.

This sequence joins TRBV5-1 and TRBJ2-7, with TRBD2 as a possible D gene (7 bases). CDR1 is SGHRS and CDR2 is YFSETQ in the germline V gene. This CDR3 contains 15 residues. The V end was cut by 9 bases, the J end by 1 base, with 20 bases between. The CDR3 is CATSGGGLSSYEQYF. For the CDR3, the DNA is TGCGCCACCTCCGGCGGGGGCTTATCGTCCTACGAGCAGTACTTC.

The chain links TRBV9 to TRBJ1-1; D possibly corresponds to TRBD1 (5 bases). CDR3 length: 14 amino acids. Between the trimmed V and J ends, which lost 0 bases and 1 base, there was a span of 7 bases. Germline V gene sequence: CDR1 SGDLS, CDR2 YYNGEE. The CDR3 DNA sequence: TGTGCCAGCAGCGTAGCACAGGCGAACACTGAAGCTTTCTTT. Its translation is CASSVAQANTEAFF.

The chain is built from TRBV27 and TRBJ1-6; maybe TRBD1 (5 bases). The CDR3 spans 15 residues. CDR1 and CDR2 (germline): MNHEY, SMNVEV (reference sequence). V lost 2 bases, J lost 8 bases, and 13 bases lay in between. CDR3 loop: CASSLGRARDSPLHF. The DNA for the CDR3 is TGTGCCAGCAGTTTAGGCAGGGCACGGGATTCACCCCTCCACTTT.

This clone was picked up one time. This chain uses TRBV3-1 (or the pseudogene TRBV3-2) with TRBJ2-1, with D possibly TRBD2 on 6 matching bases. Germline loops: CDR1 LGHDT, CDR2 YNNKEL (reference sequence). The CDR3 extends over 15 amino acids. Trimming left V 4 bases short and J 9 bases short, with 19 bases between. CDR3 sequence reads: CASSLDAPGVREQFF. CDR3 nucleotide sequence: TGTGCCAGCAGCCTCGACGCTCCGGGGGTCCGTGAGCAGTTCTTC.

V and J are TRBV5-1 and TRBJ2-1, with 12 bases matching TRBD2. There are 17 residues in the CDR3. V lost 2 bases and J lost 8; bases outside the gene matches: 11. Germline CDR1 is SGHRS and CDR2 is YFSETQ. CDR3 sequence reads: CASSFPSGGAVVYEQFF. The CDR3 DNA follows: TGCGCCAGCAGCTTTCCTAGCGGGGGGGCCGTTGTTTATGAGCAGTTCTTC.

This clone was recorded a few times. The genes are TRBV21-1 and TRBJ1-5; TRBD1, the table's D call, was not compared with the DNA. TRBV21-1 is labeled a pseudogene. The CDR3 is 16 residues long. The CDR3 bases are TGTGCCAGCAGGGACGACAGGGAAGATAGCAATCAGCCCCAGCATTTT. Its translation is CASRDDREDSNQPQHF.

The CDR3 reads CASSPTGDFNGYTF. The CDR3 nucleotides are TGCGCCAGCAGCCCGACAGGAGACTTCAATGGCTACACCTTC. The V gene is TRBV5-1, the J gene TRBJ1-2; TRBD1 is a possible D gene (6 bases). Trimming removed 4 bases at V and 6 bases at J, with 16 bases between. Germline CDR1 SGHRS, CDR2 YFSETQ. The CDR3 sequence is 14 residues long.

The rearrangement links TRBV5-1 to TRBJ2-2; TRBD1 matches 7 bases. Trimming removed 0 bases from V and 6 bases from J; junction bases left unmatched: 8. The CDR3 has 16 amino acids. Germline CDR1 reads SGHRS; CDR2 reads YFSETQ. CDR3 sequence (DNA): TGCGCCAGCAGCTTGGCCGGGACAGCCATGTCCGGGGAGCTGTTTTTT. Translation: CASSLAGTAMSGELFF.

With regard to this clone: At the DNA level, this CDR3 is encoded by other sequences in the same sample as well. The rearrangement joins TRBV19 to TRBJ1-5, with D unresolved. CDR3 length: 13 residues. Germline V gene data show CDR1 as LNHDA and CDR2 as SQIVND (reference sequence). V lost 5 bases and J 6 bases, leaving 11 bases between the germline ends. CDR3 region: CASSPGLGQPQHF. In nucleotides, the CDR3 is TGTGCCAGTAGTCCTGGTCTAGGTCAGCCCCAGCATTTT.

This chain connects TRBV10-2 to TRBJ2-3; 7 bases line up with TRBD2. Germline lookup yields CDR1 WSHSY and CDR2 SAAADI. The V gene end was trimmed by 8 bases and the J gene end by 2 bases; junction bases not matched to a gene: 13. The CDR3 length is 16 residues. CDR3 sequence (DNA): TGCGCCAGCCGGGGTCGGGGGGACCAATACACAGATACGCAGTATTTT. Amino acids: CASRGRGDQYTDTQYF.

This rearrangement joins TRBV5-1 to TRBJ2-7; a weak D match, TRBD1 (6 bases). The V end was cut by 2 bases, the J end by 9 bases, with 18 bases between. This CDR3 has 14 residues. The germline V gene has CDR1 SGHRS and CDR2 YFSETQ. The CDR3 nucleotides read TGCGCCAGCAGCTTCGACAGGAACTACGAGGCGCAGTACTTC. This translates into CASSFDRNYEAQYF.

The sample holds one count of this clone. Compared with germline, one end of the junction differs, possibly owing to a read error. The rearrangement joins TRBV28 to TRBJ1-2, with 9 bases fitting TRBD1. This CDR3 contains 12 residues. The V gene's germline CDR1 is MDHEN and CDR2 SYDVKM. CDR3: CASSLLTGGKLF. The CDR3 DNA is TGTGCCAGCAGTTTATTAACAGGGGGCAAGTTGTTC.

This clone has a single count. The chain couples TRBV6-1 to TRBJ2-3; possibly TRBD1 for D (6 bases). The CDR3 runs 16 residues. Trimming stripped 1 base from V and 2 bases from J, with 13 bases between. Germline-derived CDR1 and CDR2 are MNHNS and SASEGT. CDR3 DNA sequence: TGTGCCAGCAGTGAAGTAGGACAGACAAACACAGATACGCAGTATTTT. It specifies CASSEVGQTNTDTQYF.

The chain uses TRBV4-1 and TRBJ1-1, with 10 nucleotides matching TRBD1. The V gene's germline CDR1 is MGHRA and CDR2 YSYEKL. V shed 4 bases, J shed 0 bases, and the junction held 2 bases outside the gene matches. This CDR3 spans 15 amino acids. The CDR3 DNA is TGCGCCAGCAGCCCCGGGACAGGGGTGAACACTGAAGCTTTCTTT. It translates to CASSPGTGVNTEAFF.